The 29 T cell receptor beta chains below all came from one sample that was sequenced in a study of T cell responses to AZD1222 COVID-19 vaccine. Only in-frame clones appear in the TCRdb table, and some are missing; sequencing was by immunoSEQ multiplex PCR. The table lists approximately 120,000 clones, 93% of them singletons. Sequenced here: peripheral blood, sampled on day 0 of AZD1222 vaccination. Every receptor here comes from an adult in good health.

The J gene is TRBJ1-1, the V gene TRBV13; a possible D gene is TRBD1 (5 bases). Per germline, CDR1 PRHDT and CDR2 FYEKMQ (reference sequence). V lost 6 bases and J 1 base, leaving 18 bases between the germline ends. CDR3 size: 16 residues. Here the CDR3 DNA reads TGTGCCAGCAGTCCCGAGTTCGGGGGTCGGAACACTGAAGCTTTCTTT. Protein product: CASSPEFGGRNTEAFF.

The chain joins TRBV5-1 to TRBJ2-2; D might be TRBD2 (5 bases). The CDR3 runs 15 residues. Germline CDR1 reads SGHRS; CDR2 reads YFSETQ. V was pared by 4 bases and J by 0 bases, with 10 bases between. The CDR3 DNA sequence: TGCGCCAGCAGCCCGGGGAGCCCGAACACCGGGGAGCTGTTTTTT. Protein: CASSPGSPNTGELFF. Drawing the rest from reference TRBV5-1 and TRBJ2-2, the complete variable domain is KAGVTQTPRYLIKTRGQQVTLSCSPISGHRSVSWYQQTPGQGLQFLFEYFSETQRNKGNFPGRFSGRQFSNSRSEMNVSTLELGDSALYLCASSPGSPNTGELFFGEGSRLTVL.

This clone was counted a single time. This chain links TRBV5-1 with TRBJ1-1; a weak D match, TRBD1 (6 bases). Germline lookup yields CDR1 SGHRS and CDR2 YFSETQ. The V gene lost 3 bases and the J gene lost 1 base, with 10 bases spanning the gap. The CDR3 is 14 residues long. CDR3 amino acids: CASSWGLGNTEAFF. CDR3 sequence (DNA): TGCGCCAGCAGCTGGGGGCTGGGGAACACTGAAGCTTTCTTT.

The rearrangement uses TRBV10-3 and TRBJ1-4, with 8 bases lining up with TRBD1. The CDR3 runs 15 residues. The germline gives CDR1 ENHRY, CDR2 SYGVKD. V lost 6 bases, J lost 9 bases, and 12 bases stayed unmatched. In nucleotides, the CDR3 is TGTGCCATCAGCCAAAAATTGGACAGGGAAAAAAAACTGTTTTTT. It codes for CAISQKLDREKKLFF.

This sequence joins TRBV7-9 and TRBJ1-1, with 7 bases identical to TRBD1. Germline lookup yields CDR1 SEHNR and CDR2 FQNEAQ (reference sequence). Trimming removed 0 bases from V and 10 bases from J; junction bases left unmatched: 8. There are 14 residues in the CDR3. The CDR3 sequence is CASSLAPRQGRAFF. The CDR3, as DNA: TGTGCCAGCAGCTTAGCTCCCCGACAGGGCCGAGCTTTCTTT.

The chain carries TRBV9 and TRBJ1-2, with D possibly being TRBD1 (6 bases). CDR3 length equals 16 residues. V shed 0 bases and J shed 0 bases, with 12 bases lying between them. The germline gives CDR1 SGDLS, CDR2 YYNGEE. The CDR3 is CASSVGSDRSNYGYTF. The CDR3 DNA reads TGTGCCAGCAGCGTAGGGTCTGACAGGTCTAACTATGGCTACACCTTC.

This clone was seen once. This rearrangement joins TRBV7-7 to TRBJ1-1; D uncertain. The CDR3 consists of 13 residues. The ends were cut back, 2 bases at V and 6 bases at J, with 10 bases in the middle. From germline, CDR1 is SSHAT and CDR2 FNYEAQ (reference sequence). CDR3 sequence reads: CASSLSPRSEAFF. The CDR3 coding sequence is TGTGCCAGCAGCTTATCCCCCAGATCTGAAGCTTTCTTT.

This clone occurred once. This chain uses TRBV9 with TRBJ2-1, with unresolved D. The CDR3 is 14 amino acids. Germline CDR1 SGDLS, CDR2 YYNGEE. The V and J ends lost 2 bases and 0 bases respectively, with 6 bases between them. DNA of the CDR3: TGTGCCAGCAGCGTTGAGAGCTCCTACAATGAGCAGTTCTTC. Residues: CASSVESSYNEQFF.

The chain is built from TRBV19 and TRBJ2-5; weak D call: TRBD2 (6 bases). Germline values: CDR1 LNHDA, CDR2 SQIVND (reference sequence). The CDR3 totals 14 residues. Trimming pared 3 bases from V and 3 bases from J, leaving 11 bases between. The CDR3 nucleotides are TGTGCCAGTAGTATGCCGGGGGAGGAAGAGACCCAGTACTTC. Translating it yields CASSMPGEEETQYF.

The V and J genes are TRBV6-1 and TRBJ2-5; TRBD2 agrees at 13 bases. Germline V gene data show CDR1 as MNHNS and CDR2 as SASEGT. J gave up 9 bases and V 3 bases, and 10 bases lay outside the gene matches. The CDR3 is made up of 16 amino acids. The CDR3 here is CASSDSGLAGMRAQYF. In DNA form, the CDR3 reads TGTGCCAGCAGTGATTCGGGACTAGCGGGGATGAGGGCCCAGTACTTC.

Here the CDR3 reads CASSFGQGAAYEQYF. In nucleotides, the CDR3 is TGTGCCAGCAGCTTTGGGCAGGGGGCAGCCTACGAGCAGTACTTC. V and J are TRBV5-6 and TRBJ2-7; 8 bases line up with TRBD1. Per the germline V gene, CDR1 is SGHDT and CDR2 is YYEEEE. This CDR3 contains 15 residues. The junction had 6 bases not matched to a gene; V was cut back by 2 bases and J by 2 bases.

The chain's CDR3 is CASTSPGRGNNSPLHF. The CDR3 bases are TGTGCCAGCACCTCACCGGGCAGGGGTAATAATTCACCCCTCCACTTT. The rearrangement links TRBV21-1 to TRBJ1-6; the D call of TRBD1 is as the table states it, not checked on the DNA. TRBV21-1 is classified as a pseudogene. CDR3 length: 16 amino acids.

This clone showed up just once. This chain connects TRBV5-1 to TRBJ1-2, with D possibly matching TRBD1 (6 bases). The CDR3 covers 14 residues. Trimming pared 0 bases from V and 0 bases from J, leaving 6 bases between. Germline loops: CDR1 SGHRS, CDR2 YFSETQ. The CDR3 loop reads CASSLDRANYGYTF. The CDR3 DNA follows: TGCGCCAGCAGCTTGGACAGGGCTAACTATGGCTACACCTTC.

This clone has just one count. The CDR3 DNA reads as TGTGCCACCAGTATGACTAAATTCTGGACAGGGCACTATGGCTACACCTTC. This encodes CATSMTKFWTGHYGYTF. The chain carries TRBV15 and TRBJ1-2; 8 nucleotides match TRBD1. The V gene's germline CDR1 is LNHNV and CDR2 YYDKDF (reference sequence). The CDR3 has 17 amino acids. The V and J ends lost 6 bases and 3 bases, in that order; junction bases with no gene match: 15.

The genes are TRBV2 and TRBJ1-1, with unresolved D. The CDR3 is made up of 12 amino acids. Germline V gene sequence: CDR1 SNHLY, CDR2 FYNNEI. V lost 8 bases and J 0 bases, leaving 7 bases between the germline ends. CDR3 DNA sequence: TGTGCCAGCGGAGAGATGAACACTGAAGCTTTCTTT. This sequence encodes CASGEMNTEAFF.

The rearrangement joins TRBV27 to TRBJ1-1, with no clear D. The CDR3 runs to 13 residues. Germline V gene data show CDR1 as MNHEY and CDR2 as SMNVEV (reference sequence). The V end lost 1 base, the J end lost 1 base, and 4 bases lay between the germline ends. The CDR3 spells CASSLLENTEAFF. CDR3 in DNA: TGTGCCAGCAGTTTATTGGAGAACACTGAAGCTTTCTTT.

The genes are TRBV6-2 or TRBV6-3 and TRBJ1-1, with D unresolved. Germline CDR1 reads MNHEY; CDR2 reads SVGEGT. V dropped 5 bases and J dropped 0 bases, with 7 bases sitting between them. The CDR3 contains 13 residues. CDR3 DNA sequence: TGTGCCAGCAGTGTCTACATGAACACTGAAGCTTTCTTT. Translating it yields CASSVYMNTEAFF.

The table lists this clone with a count of one. As DNA, the CDR3 is TGTGCCAGCAGTCAACAGCAACAGATTAACTATGGCTACACCTTC. This gives the protein CASSQQQQINYGYTF. The V call is TRBV6-6, the J call TRBJ1-2; D remains unclear. Germline V gene lookup returns CDR1 MNHNY and CDR2 SVGAGI (reference sequence). This CDR3 has 15 amino acids. Trimming pared 5 bases from V and 1 base from J, leaving 14 bases between.

The rearrangement joins TRBV5-1 to TRBJ1-4; TRBD1 matches 7 bases. The CDR3 contains 17 residues. Germline values: CDR1 SGHRS, CDR2 YFSETQ. Unmatched junction bases numbered 7, after V lost 1 base and J lost 1 base. CDR3 bases: TGCGCCAGCAGCTTGACTCTAAGGGGGCGAACTAATGAAAAACTGTTTTTT. This translates into CASSLTLRGRTNEKLFF.

The chain is built from TRBV3-1 (or the pseudogene TRBV3-2) and TRBJ1-2, with D perhaps matching TRBD1 (5 bases). Germline CDR1 reads LGHDT; CDR2 reads YNNKEL (reference sequence). This CDR3 is 14 amino acids long. V shed 5 bases and J shed 6 bases, with 16 bases lying between them. This CDR3 reads CASSVQGSTNGYTF. The CDR3 nucleotides are TGTGCCAGCAGCGTTCAGGGAAGTACGAATGGCTACACCTTC.

This chain joins TRBV27 and TRBJ1-1; a possible D gene is TRBD1 (5 bases). V dropped 11 bases and J dropped 5 bases, with 12 bases sitting between them. This CDR3 comprises 11 residues. The germline gives CDR1 MNHEY, CDR2 SMNVEV (reference sequence). The CDR3: CAVRGATEAFF. CDR3 coding DNA: TGTGCCGTGAGAGGGGCTACTGAAGCTTTCTTT.

J is TRBJ1-6 and V is TRBV3-1 (or the pseudogene TRBV3-2), with D tentatively TRBD1 (5 bases). Germline loops: CDR1 LGHDT, CDR2 YNNKEL (reference sequence). CDR3 length: 16 residues. The V and J ends lost 3 bases and 10 bases respectively, with 19 bases between them. CDR3 bases: TGTGCCAGCAGCCAGGAAGCGCGGAAGGGGAACTCACCCCTCCACTTT. Amino acids: CASSQEARKGNSPLHF.

The chain couples TRBV6-1 to TRBJ1-1; 7 nucleotides match TRBD1. CDR1 and CDR2 (germline): MNHNS, SASEGT. The CDR3 covers 13 residues. With 1 base clipped from V and 10 bases from J, the junction kept 6 bases outside the gene matches. The chain's CDR3 is CASSEENWTGAFF. CDR3 DNA sequence: TGTGCCAGCAGTGAAGAGAATTGGACAGGAGCTTTCTTT.

This sequence joins TRBV5-1 and TRBJ1-1; 11 positions match TRBD1. Trimming took 4 bases from V and 3 from J; bases not matched to a gene: 11. The CDR3 runs to 17 residues. Germline CDR1 SGHRS, CDR2 YFSETQ. Here the CDR3 reads CASSRRGTGGLDTEAFF. CDR3 bases: TGCGCCAGCAGCCGGAGGGGGACAGGGGGTTTGGACACTGAAGCTTTCTTT.

The chain uses TRBV2 and TRBJ1-1; 8 nucleotides line up with TRBD1. Germline V gene sequence: CDR1 SNHLY, CDR2 FYNNEI. The CDR3 is 14 amino acids. J was trimmed by 5 bases and V by 7 bases; bases with no gene match: 9. The DNA for the CDR3 is TGTGCCAGCACCGGACAGGGTAGCGGAACTGAAGCTTTCTTT. It translates to CASTGQGSGTEAFF. Combining the CDR3 with reference TRBV2 and TRBJ1-1 gives the whole variable domain EPEVTQTPSHQVTQMGQEVILRCVPISNHLYFYWYRQILGQKVEFLVSFYNNEISEKSEIFDDQFSVERPDGSNFTLKIRSTKLEDSAMYFCASTGQGSGTEAFFGQGTRLTVV.

The V call is TRBV9, the J call TRBJ2-2; the D is unclear. The CDR3 runs to 13 residues. V dropped 0 bases and J dropped 7 bases, with 7 bases sitting between them. The germline gives CDR1 SGDLS, CDR2 YYNGEE. CDR3 protein: CASSVEGLGELFF. The DNA for the CDR3 is TGTGCCAGCAGCGTAGAGGGCCTCGGGGAGCTGTTTTTT.

The gene calls are TRBV9 and TRBJ1-2, with TRBD1 matching over 9 bases. The CDR3 sequence is 14 residues long. V trimming: 4 bases; J trimming: 7 bases; junction bases outside the gene matches: 8. Germline CDR1 and CDR2: SGDLS and YYNGEE. This chain's CDR3 is CASSSRDRATGYTF. The CDR3 nucleotides read TGTGCCAGCAGCTCCCGGGACAGGGCGACTGGCTACACCTTC.

The V gene is TRBV5-1, the J gene TRBJ1-1; TRBD1 matches 9 bases. Germline lookup yields CDR1 SGHRS and CDR2 YFSETQ. There are 14 residues in the CDR3. V was pared by 4 bases and J by 3 bases, with 4 bases of the junction left unmatched. CDR3 sequence (DNA): TGCGCCAGCAGCCTCCGGGACAGGGACACTGAAGCTTTCTTT. Translated, it gives CASSLRDRDTEAFF.

The gene calls are TRBV19 and TRBJ2-2, with 14 bases identical to TRBD2. Germline values: CDR1 LNHDA, CDR2 SQIVND (reference sequence). CDR3 length: 18 amino acids. V lost 0 bases to trimming and J lost 6 bases; unmatched junction nucleotides: 6. CDR3 sequence reads: CASSIDYGTSGGAGELFF. CDR3 nucleotides: TGTGCCAGTAGTATAGACTACGGGACTAGCGGGGGAGCCGGGGAGCTGTTTTTT.